These 14 T cell receptor beta chains share one sample of origin, sequenced in a study of response to subunit inactivated influenza vaccine (dated by TCRdb to 2016 to 2019). Library preparation used RT-PCR. This sample was sequenced with an Illumina HiSeq 2500. TCRdb cleaned the public reads at Q25 with fastp, built clones with MiXCR and kept in-frame beta chains. Every entry covers one CDR3 protein and lists the most common genes and DNA from its rows. Recorded for this sample are 650,000 to 800,000 distinct CDR3 sequences; approximately 13% of them occurred a single time. The top ten hold 6% to 8% of the sample. The sample consisted of PBMCs from blood, taken around two weeks before vaccination. The receptor source for this set is a man between 45 and 60 years old who received an inactivated influenza vaccine. Donor details come from another sample of the same person, matched by shared clones.

J is TRBJ2-7 and V is TRBV7-2; 9 bases are a match to TRBD2. Looked up from germline, CDR1 is SGHTA and CDR2 is FQGNSA. Trimming cost V 4 bases and J 0 bases; bases outside gene matches: 7. The length of the CDR3 is 16 residues. As DNA, the CDR3 is TGTGCCAGCAGCTCCTGGACTAGCGTAAGCTCCTACGAGCAGTACTTC. Residues: CASSSWTSVSSYEQYF.

The J gene is TRBJ2-1, the V gene TRBV2; TRBD2 matches 11 bases. This CDR3 spans 18 amino acids. CDR1 is SNHLY and CDR2 is FYNNEI in the germline V gene. V shed 2 bases and J 4 bases; nucleotides not matched to a gene: 10. The CDR3 sequence is CASSELAGGNPAYNEQFF. In nucleotides, the CDR3 is TGTGCCAGCAGTGAACTAGCGGGGGGCAATCCTGCATACAATGAGCAGTTCTTC.

There are a few counts of this clonotype. This chain uses TRBV6-2 or TRBV6-3 with TRBJ2-1; unclear D gene. From germline, CDR1 is MNHEY and CDR2 SVGEGT. Trimming removed 2 bases at V and 8 bases at J, with 7 bases between. The CDR3 extends over 12 amino acids. CDR3 DNA: TGTGCCAGCAGTTACGTGGGCCATGAGCAGTTCTTC. It yields the protein CASSYVGHEQFF.

This clonotype has only a few counts. This chain uses TRBV20-1 with TRBJ2-3, with D uncertain. Germline V gene lookup returns CDR1 DFQATT and CDR2 SNEGSKA (reference sequence). V lost 2 bases and J lost 2, with 11 bases in between. CDR3 length: 14 residues. For the CDR3, the DNA is TGCAGTGCTAGATCCAGAGAGTACACAGATACGCAGTATTTT. It encodes CSARSREYTDTQYF.

In its sample, this clonotype was seen a few times. This chain links TRBV28 with TRBJ2-1; D uncertain. The CDR3 runs to 14 residues. Germline V CDR1 and CDR2: MDHEN, SYDVKM. Trimming pared 7 bases from V and 2 bases from J, leaving 12 bases between. The CDR3 DNA reads as TGTGCCAGCAAGCTTCGGAGCACCTACAATGAGCAGTTCTTC. It specifies CASKLRSTYNEQFF.

The table lists this clonotype with many counts. The chain links TRBV4-2 to TRBJ2-1, with D maybe TRBD1 (6 bases). The germline V and J ends were trimmed by 0 bases and 8 bases, with 14 bases remaining between them. Germline V gene lookup returns CDR1 LGHNA and CDR2 YNFKEQ. This CDR3 is 15 amino acids long. CDR3 nucleotide sequence: TGTGCCAGCAGCCAAGACCTGCGGACAGTTGATGAGCAGTTCTTC. Encoded protein: CASSQDLRTVDEQFF.

The chain carries TRBV15 and TRBJ2-3; TRBD2 agrees at 7 bases. Germline-derived CDR1 and CDR2 are LNHNV and YYDKDF (reference sequence). There are 19 residues in the CDR3. V dropped 2 bases and J dropped 1; count of bases not matched to a gene: 15. The CDR3 loop is CATSRSARGGSRGTDTQYF. The CDR3 region has the DNA TGTGCCACCAGCAGATCCGCCCGGGGAGGGTCGAGGGGCACAGATACGCAGTATTTT.

This chain's CDR3 is CASSINRRYGYGYTF. The CDR3, as DNA: TGTGCCAGCAGTATCAACCGCCGGTACGGCTATGGCTACACCTTC. The V gene is TRBV12-3 or TRBV12-4, the J gene TRBJ1-2; D is unclear. V was shortened by 5 bases and J by 4 bases, with 17 bases between the two germline ends. The CDR3 totals 15 residues.

This clonotype occurred many times. This chain's CDR3 is CSVGGNTGELFF. In nucleotides, the CDR3 is TGCAGCGTTGGTGGTAACACCGGGGAGCTGTTTTTT. The chain couples TRBV29-1 to TRBJ2-2; unclear D gene. Germline CDR1 SQVTM, CDR2 ANQGSEA. V was clipped by 4 bases and J by 2 bases, with 5 bases between them. This CDR3 region has 12 residues.

The rearrangement uses TRBV19 and TRBJ2-1; 9 positions match TRBD1. Germline CDR1 reads LNHDA; CDR2 reads SQIVND (reference sequence). After removal of 7 bases from V and 8 bases from J, the junction contained 9 bases not matched to a gene. The CDR3 runs to 14 residues. The CDR3 DNA reads as TGTGCCAGTACCTCAACAGGGGGCAAGGATGAGCAGTTCTTC. This translates into CASTSTGGKDEQFF.

This clonotype was seen a few times. The J gene is TRBJ2-1, the V gene TRBV11-1, with 16 bases matching TRBD2. In germline, CDR1 is SGHAT, CDR2 FQDESV (reference sequence). The CDR3 has 19 residues. The V and J ends lost 4 bases and 7 bases, in that order; junction bases with no gene match: 13. CDR3 sequence (DNA): TGTGCCAGCAGCTCGGGACTAGCGGGAGGGCCAAGAGTTGCGAATGAGCAGTTCTTC. Translating it yields CASSSGLAGGPRVANEQFF.

This clonotype has only a few counts. This chain connects TRBV29-1 to TRBJ2-3; no reliable D call. Trimming cost V 3 bases and J 6 bases, with 7 bases left between them. CDR1 is SQVTM, CDR2 ANQGSEA, per germline. This CDR3 is built from 11 residues. The CDR3 DNA sequence: TGCAGCGTTGACCTGGCTGATACGCAGTATTTT. It is translated as CSVDLADTQYF.

This clonotype was found a few times. This chain joins TRBV29-1 and TRBJ1-2, with 7 bases that match TRBD1. Germline trimming cut 4 bases from V and 4 bases from J; bases unmatched to any gene: 12. This CDR3 spans 15 amino acids. Per the germline V gene, CDR1 is SQVTM and CDR2 is ANQGSEA. The DNA of the CDR3 is TGCAGCGTTGGAGGGGGCAGACGCGGGCTCTATGGCTACACCTTC. Protein sequence: CSVGGGRRGLYGYTF.

J is TRBJ2-3 and V is TRBV6-5; no reliable D call. Germline lookup yields CDR1 MNHEY and CDR2 SVGAGI. Trimming stripped 0 bases from V and 6 bases from J, with 16 bases between. This CDR3 comprises 16 residues. This CDR3 is CASSYSIADGGDTQYF. CDR3 sequence (DNA): TGTGCCAGCAGTTACTCGATTGCCGACGGTGGGGATACGCAGTATTTT.